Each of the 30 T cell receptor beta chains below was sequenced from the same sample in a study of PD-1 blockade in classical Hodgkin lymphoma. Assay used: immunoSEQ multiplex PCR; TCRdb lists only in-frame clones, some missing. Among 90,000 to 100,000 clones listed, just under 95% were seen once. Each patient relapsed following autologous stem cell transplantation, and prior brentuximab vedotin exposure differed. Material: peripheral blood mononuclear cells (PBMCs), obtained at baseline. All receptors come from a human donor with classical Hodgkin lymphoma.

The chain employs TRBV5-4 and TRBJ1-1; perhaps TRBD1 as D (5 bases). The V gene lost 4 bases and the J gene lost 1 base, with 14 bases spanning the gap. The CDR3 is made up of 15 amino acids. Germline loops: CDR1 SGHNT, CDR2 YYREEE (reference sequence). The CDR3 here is CASSPGGRENTEAFF. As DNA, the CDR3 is TGTGCCAGCAGCCCCGGGGGGAGGGAGAACACTGAAGCTTTCTTT.

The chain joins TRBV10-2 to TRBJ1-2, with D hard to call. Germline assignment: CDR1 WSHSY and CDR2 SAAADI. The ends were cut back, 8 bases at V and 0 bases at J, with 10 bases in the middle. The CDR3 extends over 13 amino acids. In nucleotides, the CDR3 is TGCGCCAGCTTTAGTGAATCTAACTATGGCTACACCTTC. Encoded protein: CASFSESNYGYTF.

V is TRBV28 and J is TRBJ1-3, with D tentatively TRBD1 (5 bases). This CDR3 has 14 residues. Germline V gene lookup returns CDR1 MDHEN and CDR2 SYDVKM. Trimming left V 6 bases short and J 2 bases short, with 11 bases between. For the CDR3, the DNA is TGTGCCAGCAGGCCCAGGGAGGCTGGAAACACCATATATTTT. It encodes CASRPREAGNTIYF.

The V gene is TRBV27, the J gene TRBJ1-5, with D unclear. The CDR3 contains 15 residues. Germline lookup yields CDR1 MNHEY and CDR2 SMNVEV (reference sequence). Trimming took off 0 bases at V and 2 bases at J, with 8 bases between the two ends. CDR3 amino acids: CASSLSLTGNQPQHF. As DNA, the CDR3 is TGTGCCAGCAGTTTATCGTTGACCGGCAATCAGCCCCAGCATTTT.

The DNA for the CDR3 is TGCGCCAGCAGCTCCACAGGGAACGCGGGCGAGCAGTACTTC. As protein: CASSSTGNAGEQYF. The chain joins TRBV5-1 to TRBJ2-7; possible D gene TRBD1, 6 bases. The CDR3 is made up of 14 amino acids. Germline CDR1 reads SGHRS; CDR2 reads YFSETQ. The V and J ends lost 3 bases and 6 bases respectively, with 16 bases between them.

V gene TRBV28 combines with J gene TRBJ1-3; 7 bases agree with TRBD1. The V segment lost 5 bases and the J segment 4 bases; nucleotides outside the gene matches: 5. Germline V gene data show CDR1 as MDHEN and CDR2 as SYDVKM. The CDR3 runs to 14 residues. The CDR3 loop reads CASSPRGEGNTIYF. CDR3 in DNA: TGTGCCAGCAGTCCCAGGGGGGAAGGAAACACCATATATTTT.

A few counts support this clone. The CDR3, as DNA: TGCAGCGTCCGGACAGGGCTAAGAGAAACCCAGTACTTC. It codes for CSVRTGLRETQYF. The V call is TRBV29-1, the J call TRBJ2-5; 8 bases fit TRBD1. The trim removed 6 bases at V and 8 bases at J, leaving 11 bases unmatched. The CDR3 has 13 amino acids. Germline CDR1 SQVTM, CDR2 ANQGSEA.

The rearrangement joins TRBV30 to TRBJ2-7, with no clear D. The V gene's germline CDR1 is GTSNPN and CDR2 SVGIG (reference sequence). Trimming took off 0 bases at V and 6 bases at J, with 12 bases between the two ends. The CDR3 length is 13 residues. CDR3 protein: CAWSVVEGVEQYF. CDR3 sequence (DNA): TGTGCCTGGAGTGTTGTGGAAGGCGTCGAGCAGTACTTC.

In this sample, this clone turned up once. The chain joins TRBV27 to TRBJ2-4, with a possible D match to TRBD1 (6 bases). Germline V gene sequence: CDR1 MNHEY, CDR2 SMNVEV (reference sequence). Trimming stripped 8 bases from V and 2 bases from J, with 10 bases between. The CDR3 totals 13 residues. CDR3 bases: TGTGCCAGCGGTAGGGGGTCCAAAAACATTCAGTACTTC. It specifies CASGRGSKNIQYF.

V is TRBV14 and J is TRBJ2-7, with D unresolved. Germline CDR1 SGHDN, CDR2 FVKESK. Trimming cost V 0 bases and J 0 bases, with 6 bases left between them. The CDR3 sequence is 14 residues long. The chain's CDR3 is CASSQDPSSYEQYF. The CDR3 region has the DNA TGTGCCAGCAGCCAAGATCCCAGCTCCTACGAGCAGTACTTC.

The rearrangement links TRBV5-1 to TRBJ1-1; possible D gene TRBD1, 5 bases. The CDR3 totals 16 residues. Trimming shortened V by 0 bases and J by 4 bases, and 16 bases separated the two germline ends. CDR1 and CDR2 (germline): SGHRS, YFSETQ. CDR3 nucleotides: TGCGCCAGCAGCTTGGATTCGGGGCTTTCAGGCACTGAAGCTTTCTTT. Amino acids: CASSLDSGLSGTEAFF.

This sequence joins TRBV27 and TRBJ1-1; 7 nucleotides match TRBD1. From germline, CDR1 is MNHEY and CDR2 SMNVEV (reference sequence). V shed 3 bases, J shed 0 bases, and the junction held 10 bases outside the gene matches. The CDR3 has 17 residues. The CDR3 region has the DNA TGTGCCAGCAGTTTCTCCCTGGACAGGTACATGAACACTGAAGCTTTCTTT. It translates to CASSFSLDRYMNTEAFF.

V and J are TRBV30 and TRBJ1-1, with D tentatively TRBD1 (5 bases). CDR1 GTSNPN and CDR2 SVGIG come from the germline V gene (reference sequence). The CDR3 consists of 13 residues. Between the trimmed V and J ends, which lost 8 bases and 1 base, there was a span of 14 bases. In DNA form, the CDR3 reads TGTGCCCTGTCAAGGCAGGGGAACACTGAAGCTTTCTTT. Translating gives CALSRQGNTEAFF.

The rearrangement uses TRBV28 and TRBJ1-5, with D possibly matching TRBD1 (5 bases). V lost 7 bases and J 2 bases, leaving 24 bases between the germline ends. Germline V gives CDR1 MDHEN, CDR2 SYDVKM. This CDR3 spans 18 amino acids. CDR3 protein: CASTPTVPRFGGNQPQHF. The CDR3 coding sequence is TGTGCCAGCACCCCGACAGTCCCTCGATTCGGGGGCAATCAGCCCCAGCATTTT.

The CDR3 spells CASSQEGITDTQYF. The DNA for the CDR3 is TGCGCCAGCAGCCAAGAGGGAATAACAGATACGCAGTATTTT. The chain couples TRBV4-1 to TRBJ2-3; unclear D gene. With 0 bases removed from V and 3 bases from J, the gap between germline ends came to 7 bases. Germline V gene sequence: CDR1 MGHRA, CDR2 YSYEKL. CDR3 length: 14 amino acids.

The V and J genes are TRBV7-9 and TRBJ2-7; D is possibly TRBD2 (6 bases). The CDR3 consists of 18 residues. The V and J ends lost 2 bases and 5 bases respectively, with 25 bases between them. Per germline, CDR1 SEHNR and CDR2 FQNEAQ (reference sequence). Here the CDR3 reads CASSLYLSRDPTRDEQYF. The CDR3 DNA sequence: TGTGCCAGCAGCTTATATTTGTCGCGGGACCCAACAAGAGACGAGCAGTACTTC.

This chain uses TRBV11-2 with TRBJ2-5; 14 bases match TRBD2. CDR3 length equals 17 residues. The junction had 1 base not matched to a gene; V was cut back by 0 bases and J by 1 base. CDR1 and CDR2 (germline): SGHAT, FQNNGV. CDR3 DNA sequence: TGTGCCAGCAGCTTAGAAGGACTAGCGGGAGGCCAAGAGACCCAGTACTTC. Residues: CASSLEGLAGGQETQYF. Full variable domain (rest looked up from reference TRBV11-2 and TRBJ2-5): EAGVAQSPRYKIIEKRQSVAFWCNPISGHATLYWYQQILGQGPKLLIQFQNNGVVDDSQLPKDRFSAERLKGVDSTLKIQPAKLEDSAVYLCASSLEGLAGGQETQYFGPGTRLLVL.

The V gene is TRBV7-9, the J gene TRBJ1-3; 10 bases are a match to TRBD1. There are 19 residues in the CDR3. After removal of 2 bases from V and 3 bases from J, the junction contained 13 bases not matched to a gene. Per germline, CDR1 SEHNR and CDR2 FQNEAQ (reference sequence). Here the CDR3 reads CASSLPVNRQGAYGNTIYF. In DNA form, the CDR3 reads TGTGCCAGCAGCTTACCGGTGAATAGACAGGGGGCGTATGGAAACACCATATATTTT.

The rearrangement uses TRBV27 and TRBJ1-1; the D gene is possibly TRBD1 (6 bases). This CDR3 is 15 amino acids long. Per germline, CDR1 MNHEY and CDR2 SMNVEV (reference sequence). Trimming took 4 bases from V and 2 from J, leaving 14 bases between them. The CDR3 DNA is TGTGCCAGCAGTTCCCCCGGACAGCTAAACACTGAAGCTTTCTTT. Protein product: CASSSPGQLNTEAFF.

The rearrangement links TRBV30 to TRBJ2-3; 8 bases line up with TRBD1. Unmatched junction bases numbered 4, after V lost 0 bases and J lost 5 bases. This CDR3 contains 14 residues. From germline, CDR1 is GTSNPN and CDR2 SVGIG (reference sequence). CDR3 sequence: CAWSVGTGKDTQYF. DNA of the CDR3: TGTGCCTGGAGTGTGGGGACAGGTAAAGATACGCAGTATTTT.

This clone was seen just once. Here the CDR3 DNA reads TGTGCCAGTAGTGGTAGCGGGTCCGCCTACAATGAGCAGTTCTTC. Encoded protein: CASSGSGSAYNEQFF. This chain links TRBV19 with TRBJ2-1, with 7 bases fitting TRBD2. The CDR3 runs 15 residues. The trim removed 5 bases at V and 2 bases at J, leaving 6 bases unmatched. Germline assignment: CDR1 LNHDA and CDR2 SQIVND (reference sequence).

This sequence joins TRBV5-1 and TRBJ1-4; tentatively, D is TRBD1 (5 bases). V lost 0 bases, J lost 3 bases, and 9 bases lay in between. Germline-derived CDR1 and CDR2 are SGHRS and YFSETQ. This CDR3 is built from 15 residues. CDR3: CASSLGGISNEKLFF. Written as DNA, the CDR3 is TGCGCCAGCAGCTTGGGGGGGATATCTAATGAAAAACTGTTTTTT.

The CDR3 spells CASSTAGTGGMNTEAFF. CDR3 bases: TGCGCCAGCAGCACCGCCGGGACAGGGGGAATGAACACTGAAGCTTTCTTT. J is TRBJ1-1 and V is TRBV5-1; 11 bases map to TRBD1. V shed 4 bases, J shed 0 bases, and the junction held 8 bases outside the gene matches. There are 17 residues in the CDR3. Germline lookup yields CDR1 SGHRS and CDR2 YFSETQ.

CDR3 sequence: CAFTIPYNEQFF. The CDR3 DNA is TGTGCTTTTACTATCCCCTACAATGAGCAGTTCTTC. This sequence joins TRBV30 and TRBJ2-1; D gene unclear. CDR1 and CDR2 (germline): GTSNPN, SVGIG (reference sequence). CDR3 length equals 12 residues.

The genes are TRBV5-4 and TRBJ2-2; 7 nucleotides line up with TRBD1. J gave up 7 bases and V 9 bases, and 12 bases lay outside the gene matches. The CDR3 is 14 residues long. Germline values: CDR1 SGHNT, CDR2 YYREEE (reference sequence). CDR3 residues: CATWARGRSGELFF. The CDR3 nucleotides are TGTGCCACCTGGGCGAGGGGGCGGAGCGGGGAGCTGTTTTTT.

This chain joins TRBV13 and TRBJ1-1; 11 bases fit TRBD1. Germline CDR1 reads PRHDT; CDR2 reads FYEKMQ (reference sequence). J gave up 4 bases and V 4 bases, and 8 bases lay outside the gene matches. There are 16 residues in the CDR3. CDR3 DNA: TGTGCCAGCAGCTCTAGGGACAGGGGGTTGGGCACTGAAGCTTTCTTT. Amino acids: CASSSRDRGLGTEAFF.

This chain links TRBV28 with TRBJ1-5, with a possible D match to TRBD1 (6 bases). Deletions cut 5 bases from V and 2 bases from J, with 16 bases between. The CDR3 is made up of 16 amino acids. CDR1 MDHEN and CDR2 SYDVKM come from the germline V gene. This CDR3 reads CASSILGRGGNQPQHF. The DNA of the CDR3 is TGTGCCAGCAGTATTCTCGGCAGGGGAGGCAATCAGCCCCAGCATTTT. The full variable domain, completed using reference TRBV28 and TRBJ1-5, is DVKVTQSSRYLVKRTGEKVFLECVQDMDHENMFWYRQDPGLGLRLIYFSYDVKMKEKGDIPEGYSVSREKKERFSLILESASTNQTSMYLCASSILGRGGNQPQHFGDGTRLSIL.

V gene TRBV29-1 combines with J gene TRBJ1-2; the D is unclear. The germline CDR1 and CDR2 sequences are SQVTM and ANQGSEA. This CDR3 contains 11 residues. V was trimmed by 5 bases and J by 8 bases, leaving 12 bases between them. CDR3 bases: TGCAGCGTTCCCCCCTTGGAGGGCTACACCTTC. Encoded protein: CSVPPLEGYTF.

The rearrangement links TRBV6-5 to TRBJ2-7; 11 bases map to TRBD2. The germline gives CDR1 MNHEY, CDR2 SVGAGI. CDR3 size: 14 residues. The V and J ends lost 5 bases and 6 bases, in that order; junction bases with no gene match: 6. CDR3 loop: CASSRTSGRREQYF. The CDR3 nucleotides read TGTGCCAGCAGTCGTACTAGCGGGAGACGCGAGCAGTACTTC.

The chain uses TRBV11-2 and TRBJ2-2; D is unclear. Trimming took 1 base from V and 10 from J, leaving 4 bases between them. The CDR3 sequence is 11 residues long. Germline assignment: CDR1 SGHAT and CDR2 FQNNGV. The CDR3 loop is CASSLVVELFF. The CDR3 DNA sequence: TGTGCCAGCAGCTTAGTTGTGGAGCTGTTTTTT.